The 14 T cell receptor beta chains presented below share a single source sample, sequenced in a study of blood T cell repertoires in COVID-19. Libraries were prepared by immunoSEQ multiplex PCR; TCRdb keeps only in-frame clonotypes and omits some of them. The sample lists hundreds of thousands of clones, about 87% occurring once. The sample was peripheral blood. These receptors were collected from a woman between 65 and 79 years old with COVID-19, enrolled during active disease.

The chain uses TRBV10-3 and TRBJ2-3; D is possibly TRBD2 (5 bases). CDR1 and CDR2 (germline): ENHRY, SYGVKD. The ends were cut back, 11 bases at V and 2 bases at J, with 11 bases in the middle. This CDR3 region has 12 residues. The CDR3 sequence is CALGRDTDTQYF. The CDR3 DNA is TGTGCCCTCGGACGGGACACAGATACGCAGTATTTT.

This chain links TRBV5-1 with TRBJ2-7; the D gene is possibly TRBD1 (6 bases). V dropped 1 base and J dropped 3 bases, with 11 bases sitting between them. The length of the CDR3 is 14 residues. Germline V gives CDR1 SGHRS, CDR2 YFSETQ. The CDR3 protein is CASSLFAGDYEQYF. CDR3 nucleotide sequence: TGCGCCAGCAGCTTGTTTGCAGGGGACTACGAGCAGTACTTC.

The V and J genes are TRBV29-1 and TRBJ2-7, with 7 bases that match TRBD1. V shed 4 bases, J shed 5 bases, and the junction held 8 bases outside the gene matches. Germline CDR1 is SQVTM and CDR2 is ANQGSEA. This CDR3 contains 13 residues. CDR3 sequence: CSVARGQANEQYF. DNA for the CDR3: TGCAGCGTTGCGAGAGGACAGGCCAACGAGCAGTACTTC.

This chain joins TRBV2 and TRBJ2-5, with TRBD2 matching 9 bases. The CDR3 length is 13 residues. The V and J ends lost 5 bases and 13 bases, in that order; junction bases with no gene match: 11. The V gene's germline CDR1 is SNHLY and CDR2 FYNNEI. The CDR3 is CASSSTSGGYWYF. In DNA, the CDR3 is TGTGCCAGCAGTTCGACTAGCGGCGGCTATTGGTACTTC.

The CDR3 loop reads CASSFTGLAGAGANVLTF. The CDR3 coding sequence is TGTGCCAGCAGCTTCACTGGACTAGCGGGAGCCGGGGCCAACGTCCTGACTTTC. This chain uses TRBV5-5 with TRBJ2-6, with TRBD2 identical over 13 bases. Germline assignment: CDR1 SGHKS and CDR2 YYEKEE (reference sequence). The J segment lost 4 bases and the V segment lost 2 bases, leaving 6 bases of the junction unmatched. This CDR3 comprises 18 residues.

The V and J genes are TRBV4-2 and TRBJ2-7, with TRBD2 matching over 7 bases. Trimming at V came to 1 base and at J to 1 base, leaving 4 bases not matched to a gene. The germline V gene encodes CDR1 LGHNA and CDR2 YNFKEQ. The CDR3 covers 15 residues. CDR3 loop: CASSQGSGTSYEQYF. In DNA, the CDR3 is TGTGCCAGCAGCCAAGGGAGCGGGACTTCCTACGAGCAGTACTTC.

The chain carries TRBV27 and TRBJ2-1, with D perhaps TRBD1 (5 bases). The CDR3 loop spans 15 amino acids. Germline V lookup: CDR1 MNHEY, CDR2 SMNVEV (reference sequence). Trimming took 0 bases from V and 4 from J, leaving 10 bases between them. CDR3 sequence reads: CASSLSGQAYNEQFF. The CDR3 DNA sequence: TGTGCCAGCAGTTTATCCGGACAAGCGTACAATGAGCAGTTCTTC.

This sequence joins TRBV14 and TRBJ2-7; D perhaps matches TRBD2 (6 bases). The germline V gene has CDR1 SGHDN and CDR2 FVKESK. This CDR3 spans 17 amino acids. Trimming stripped 2 bases from V and 2 bases from J, with 19 bases between. CDR3 nucleotide sequence: TGTGCCAGCAGCCAACAGACTCCATCGGCGGGGCCCTACGAGCAGTACTTC. This encodes CASSQQTPSAGPYEQYF. The complete variable domain, with remaining parts taken from reference TRBV14 and TRBJ2-7, reads EAGVTQFPSHSVIEKGQTVTLRCDPISGHDNLYWYRRVMGKEIKFLLHFVKESKQDESGMPNNRFLAERTGGTYSTLKVQPAELEDSGVYFCASSQQTPSAGPYEQYFGPGTRLTVT.

The chain employs TRBV5-5 and TRBJ1-3; D is uncertain. The CDR3 totals 13 residues. The V end was cut by 0 bases, the J end by 4 bases, with 5 bases between. From germline, CDR1 is SGHKS and CDR2 YYEKEE (reference sequence). CDR3 coding DNA: TGTGCCAGCAGCTTGGGGCCCGGAAACACCATATATTTT. It yields the protein CASSLGPGNTIYF.

The chain carries TRBV28 and TRBJ2-1; 9 bases line up with TRBD2. This CDR3 spans 16 amino acids. In germline, CDR1 is MDHEN, CDR2 SYDVKM. Trimming at V came to 5 bases and at J to 5 bases, leaving 10 bases not matched to a gene. CDR3 in amino acids: CASSDLGGRENNEQFF. The CDR3 DNA is TGTGCCAGCAGTGATCTTGGCGGGAGGGAGAACAATGAGCAGTTCTTC.

The chain couples TRBV28 to TRBJ1-2; weak D call: TRBD1 (5 bases). Germline V gene sequence: CDR1 MDHEN, CDR2 SYDVKM. The CDR3 has 15 amino acids. Between the trimmed V and J ends, which lost 3 bases and 2 bases, there was a span of 13 bases. The CDR3 spells CASSLRGGSNYGYTF. For the CDR3, the DNA is TGTGCCAGCAGTTTGAGGGGAGGGAGCAACTATGGCTACACCTTC.

This sequence joins TRBV7-2 and TRBJ2-5, with TRBD2 as a possible D gene (5 bases). CDR1 is SGHTA, CDR2 FQGNSA, per germline. This CDR3 has 13 residues. V was shortened by 2 bases and J by 7 bases, with 11 bases between the two germline ends. The CDR3 DNA follows: TGTGCCAGCAGCTTATCCGGGATGGGGACCCAGTACTTC. Protein product: CASSLSGMGTQYF.

This clone was seen once. The chain has TRBV6-6 and TRBJ1-2; tentative D call: TRBD1 (6 bases). The ends were cut back, 10 bases at V and 2 bases at J, with 11 bases in the middle. CDR1 and CDR2 from the germline V gene are MNHNY and SVGAGI (reference sequence). The length of the CDR3 is 12 residues. In nucleotides, the CDR3 is TGTGCCACCGAAACAGGGAACTATGGCTACACCTTC. Amino acid sequence: CATETGNYGYTF.

The V call is TRBV7-6, the J call TRBJ2-1; TRBD2 aligns across 10 bases. Looked up from germline, CDR1 is SGHVS and CDR2 is FNYEAQ. The V segment lost 7 bases and the J segment 2 bases; nucleotides outside the gene matches: 8. The CDR3 contains 16 residues. The CDR3 nucleotides are TGTGCCAGCACCCGGACTAGCGGAGCTACCTACAATGAGCAGTTCTTC. It translates to CASTRTSGATYNEQFF.